This TCR beta chain was recovered during a study of cytomegalovirus exposure and HLA in healthy donors. On the study more broadly: The 120 validation repertoires matched the approximately 700 first-cohort repertoires in platform, a later analysis reported.

Donors came from a validation cohort of some 130 subjects, distinct from the first 666-subject cohort. Assay: immunoSEQ multiplex PCR; the TCRdb copy retains only in-frame clones and omits some. The sample lists some 170,000 clones, roughly nine tenths occurring once. Germline V gene sequence: CDR1 SGHVS, CDR2 FNYEAQ. Trimming removed 4 bases at V and 10 bases at J, with 20 bases between. The CDR3 totals 15 residues. This receptor was obtained from a man between 18 and 35 years old in good health and CMV-seropositive. Material for sequencing was PBMCs. The V call is TRBV7-6, the J call TRBJ2-1, with TRBD2 as a possible D gene (6 bases). The CDR3 loop reads CASSSGSGLGREQFF. DNA for the CDR3: TGTGCCAGCAGCTCTGGCTCGGGACTTGGACGCGAGCAGTTCTTC.